This T cell receptor (beta chain) was sequenced during a study of T-cell reconstitution after alpha-beta-depleted transplantation in children. Per germline, CDR1 SGHRS and CDR2 YFSETQ. The CDR3 spans 14 residues. Losses at the gene ends were 4 bases for V and 7 bases for J; bases not matched to a gene: 8. The authors prepared the TCRbeta library with unique molecular identifiers. From the PCR reads, TCRdb called clonotypes with MiXCR, one entry per CDR3 protein. In the table there are roughly 300,000 distinct CDR3 sequences, around a tenth of which are singletons. The chain couples TRBV5-1 to TRBJ2-4, with 7 bases matching TRBD2. The receptor comes from a human donor who donated a stem cell graft to a child with acute lymphoblastic leukemia. The sample here was PBMCs from the stem cell graft donor, taken from the stem cell graft. The CDR3 nucleotides are TGCGCCAGCAGCGGGGCCCAGCGGGGTAACATTCAGTACTTC. Translated: CASSGAQRGNIQYF.